This T cell receptor delta chain comes out of a study of gammadelta T cells in human blood. TCRdb reapplied CATT to the RT-PCR reads. The table shows about 1,100 delta-chain clones, with approximately 26% occurring only once. This CDR3 contains 20 residues. From germline, CDR1 is TSWWSYY and CDR2 QGS. The V and J ends lost 2 bases and 0 bases, in that order; junction bases with no gene match: 17. This clone is categorized as medium-sized (0.01 to 0.1%). The V and J genes are TRDV1 and TRDJ1; 8 bases match TRDD3. The sample taken for sequencing was non-Vgamma9Vdelta2 gamma-delta T cells from infant blood. The sequence was obtained from a human donor. In nucleotides, the CDR3 is TGTGCTCTTGGGGAAGTATCGTCCCGAACTGGGGGTTCGTACACCGATAAACTCATCTTT. It translates to CALGEVSSRTGGSYTDKLIF.